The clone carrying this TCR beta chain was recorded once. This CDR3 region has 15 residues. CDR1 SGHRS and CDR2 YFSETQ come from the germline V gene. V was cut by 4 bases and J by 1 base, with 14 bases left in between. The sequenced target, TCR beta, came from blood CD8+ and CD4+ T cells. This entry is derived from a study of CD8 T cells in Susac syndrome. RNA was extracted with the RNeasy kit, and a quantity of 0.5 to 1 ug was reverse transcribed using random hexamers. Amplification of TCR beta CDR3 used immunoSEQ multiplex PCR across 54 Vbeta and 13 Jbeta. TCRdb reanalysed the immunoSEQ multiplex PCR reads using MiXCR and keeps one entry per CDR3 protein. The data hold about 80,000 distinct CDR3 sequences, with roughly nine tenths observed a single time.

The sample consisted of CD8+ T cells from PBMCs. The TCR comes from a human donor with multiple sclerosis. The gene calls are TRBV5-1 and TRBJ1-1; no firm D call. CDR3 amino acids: CASSPWPGSNTEAFF. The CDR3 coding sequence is TGCGCCAGCAGCCCCTGGCCGGGCTCGAACACTGAAGCTTTCTTT.